The 25 T cell receptor beta chains listed next were all sequenced from one sample in a study of OX40 agonist ivuxolimab in advanced cancers. TCRdb's table, derived via immunoSEQ multiplex PCR, lists solely in-frame clones and lacks some. The repertoire holds around 100,000 clones, with 90% to 95% as singletons. The sample here was CD4+ or CD8+ T cells sorted from blood, taken in a trial of the OX40 agonist ivuxolimab. All receptors come from an adult with an advanced solid tumor such as melanoma, head and neck, liver or kidney cancer.

This clone was seen a single time. CDR3 protein: CASSKVKVTQANYGYTF. CDR3 in DNA: TGTGCCAGCAGCAAAGTAAAGGTGACACAGGCTAACTATGGCTACACCTTC. This sequence joins TRBV21-1 and TRBJ1-2; TRBD1, the D gene given by the table, was not confirmed from the DNA. TRBV21-1 represents a pseudogene. CDR3 length equals 17 residues.

The CDR3 sequence is CASSPSVGGWDEQFF. The CDR3 DNA reads TGTGCCAGCAGCCCATCGGTCGGGGGGTGGGATGAGCAGTTCTTC. The gene calls are TRBV7-7 and TRBJ2-1; 7 bases line up with TRBD2. The CDR3 extends over 15 amino acids. Germline CDR1 is SSHAT and CDR2 is FNYEAQ (reference sequence). V dropped 5 bases and J dropped 8; count of bases not matched to a gene: 12.

The chain couples TRBV12-2 to TRBJ1-2; TRBD1 reflects the table's D call only, with no check against the DNA. TRBV12-2 is flagged as a pseudogene. This CDR3 comprises 17 residues. Here the CDR3 reads CASRLGILKRGYYGYTF. CDR3 DNA sequence: TGTGCAAGTCGCTTAGGGATACTAAAAAGGGGTTACTATGGCTACACCTTC.

The sample holds a few counts of this clone. The chain employs TRBV11-3 and TRBJ1-2; no firm D call. V lost 3 bases to trimming and J lost 1 base, with 0 bases between them. The CDR3 has 11 residues. Germline V gene data show CDR1 as SGHNT and CDR2 as YENEEA. CDR3 DNA: TGTGCCAGCAGCTTTAACTATGGCTACACCTTC. It yields the protein CASSFNYGYTF.

The CDR3 nucleotides are TGTGCCAGCAGCTTGGGAGCAGTACAAAAACTGTTTTTT. Translated: CASSLGAVQKLFF. The V and J genes are TRBV5-6 and TRBJ1-4; no clear D. Between the trimmed V and J ends, which lost 0 bases and 9 bases, there was a span of 9 bases. The V gene's germline CDR1 is SGHDT and CDR2 YYEEEE. The CDR3 consists of 13 residues.

The chain employs TRBV6-4 and TRBJ1-2; D remains ambiguous. The V gene's germline CDR1 is MRHNA and CDR2 SNTAGT. The CDR3 runs 13 residues. V was clipped by 6 bases and J by 8 bases, with 16 bases between them. The CDR3 DNA sequence: TGTGCCAGCAGCCGAAGCAGAGGAGGAGGCTACACCTTC. Encoded protein: CASSRSRGGGYTF.

The CDR3 DNA is TGCGCCAGCAGCACCGGGACTAGCACCACAGATACGCAGTATTTT. Its translation is CASSTGTSTTDTQYF. This chain connects TRBV5-1 to TRBJ2-3; 9 bases agree with TRBD2. The trim removed 4 bases at V and 2 bases at J, leaving 5 bases unmatched. The CDR3 extends over 15 amino acids. The V gene's germline CDR1 is SGHRS and CDR2 YFSETQ.

The rearrangement uses TRBV12-5 and TRBJ2-1; TRBD1 matches 9 bases. The CDR3 has 14 amino acids. Germline assignment: CDR1 LGHNT and CDR2 FRNRAP. The V and J ends lost 2 bases and 9 bases, in that order; junction bases with no gene match: 5. CDR3 bases: TGTGCTAGTGGTTTGCTCACAGGGGGCGGTGAGCAGTTCTTC. Amino acid sequence: CASGLLTGGGEQFF.

This chain uses TRBV19 with TRBJ2-7; D is unclear. CDR1 and CDR2 (germline): LNHDA, SQIVND (reference sequence). This CDR3 comprises 14 residues. Trimming stripped 5 bases from V and 0 bases from J, with 11 bases between. CDR3 region: CASSLGPSSYEQYF. CDR3 in DNA: TGTGCCAGTAGTCTCGGCCCGAGCTCCTACGAGCAGTACTTC. The variable domain in full, completed from reference TRBV19 and TRBJ2-7, reads DGGITQSPKYLFRKEGQNVTLSCEQNLNHDAMYWYRQDPGQGLRLIYYSQIVNDFQKGDIAEGYSVSREKKESFPLTVTSAQKNPTAFYLCASSLGPSSYEQYFGPGTRLTVT.

This sequence joins TRBV6-1 and TRBJ2-3; TRBD1 is a possible D gene (5 bases). Germline assignment: CDR1 MNHNS and CDR2 SASEGT. The length of the CDR3 is 14 residues. Trimming left V 5 bases short and J 0 bases short, with 9 bases between. The DNA for the CDR3 is TGTGCCAGCAGTCAGACAGTGAGCACAGATACGCAGTATTTT. Its protein is CASSQTVSTDTQYF.

This clone was detected once. J is TRBJ2-1 and V is TRBV7-2; TRBD2 matches at 14 bases. J lost 15 bases, V lost 3 bases, and 7 bases had no gene match. The CDR3 extends over 14 amino acids. Germline-derived CDR1 and CDR2 are SGHTA and FQGNSA. The CDR3 nucleotides are TGTGCCAGCAGCTTCGCGGGACTAGCGGGAGAGGCGTTCTTC. Translating it yields CASSFAGLAGEAFF.

The chain employs TRBV11-3 and TRBJ1-6; the match to TRBD1 covers 7 bases. The ends lost 3 bases at V and 7 bases at J; junction bases unmatched: 12. This CDR3 spans 17 amino acids. Germline V gives CDR1 SGHNT, CDR2 YENEEA. CDR3 coding DNA: TGTGCCAGCAGCTTTCAACCCCGACAGGGAAAAAATTCACCCCTCCACTTT. Translating gives CASSFQPRQGKNSPLHF.

The rearrangement links TRBV7-2 to TRBJ2-3, with D unclear. CDR1 and CDR2 from the germline V gene are SGHTA and FQGNSA. V gave up 3 bases and J gave up 2 bases, with 12 bases separating them. This CDR3 region has 15 residues. The CDR3 loop reads CASSFILPNTDTQYF. The CDR3 DNA sequence: TGTGCCAGCAGCTTCATCCTCCCTAACACAGATACGCAGTATTTT.

The V and J genes are TRBV27 and TRBJ2-7; D unclear. Trimming stripped 3 bases from V and 6 bases from J, with 12 bases between. The germline CDR1 and CDR2 sequences are MNHEY and SMNVEV (reference sequence). The CDR3 extends over 13 amino acids. The DNA of the CDR3 is TGTGCCAGCAGTTTCAAGGGTATGCGCGAGCAGTACTTC. Protein product: CASSFKGMREQYF.

The V and J genes are TRBV5-5 and TRBJ2-7, with unresolved D. Looked up from germline, CDR1 is SGHKS and CDR2 is YYEKEE (reference sequence). V lost 1 base and J lost 0, with 20 bases in between. This CDR3 contains 18 residues. CDR3 amino acids: CASSLWDILLKGSYEQYF. Written as DNA, the CDR3 is TGTGCCAGCAGCTTGTGGGATATTCTTCTAAAGGGCTCCTACGAGCAGTACTTC.

The V and J genes are TRBV7-2 and TRBJ2-7; 8 positions agree with TRBD1. The CDR3 runs 16 residues. Unmatched junction bases numbered 10, after V lost 0 bases and J lost 6 bases. Per the germline V gene, CDR1 is SGHTA and CDR2 is FQGNSA. CDR3 nucleotide sequence: TGTGCCAGCAGCTTAGCGTCAGGGGCAGGGGGCGTCGAGCAGTACTTC. Translated, it gives CASSLASGAGGVEQYF.

Concerning this clone: One junction end disagrees with the germline gene, perhaps due to a read error. The genes are TRBV6-5 and TRBJ1-1, with D perhaps TRBD1 (5 bases). CDR3 length: 14 residues. CDR1 MNHEY and CDR2 SVGAGI come from the germline V gene. This CDR3 reads CVSSRFGTANVAFF. The CDR3 nucleotides read TGTGTCAGCAGTCGGTTCGGGACCGCGAATGTAGCTTTCTTT.

The chain couples TRBV19 to TRBJ2-1; 13 bases match TRBD2. The germline CDR1 and CDR2 sequences are LNHDA and SQIVND (reference sequence). After removal of 9 bases from V and 1 base from J, the junction contained 6 bases not matched to a gene. The CDR3 extends over 16 amino acids. This CDR3 reads CASIRTSGSSYNEQFF. CDR3 DNA sequence: TGTGCCAGCATAAGGACTAGCGGGAGTTCCTACAATGAGCAGTTCTTC. The full variable domain, with the rest looked up from reference TRBV19 and TRBJ2-1, is DGGITQSPKYLFRKEGQNVTLSCEQNLNHDAMYWYRQDPGQGLRLIYYSQIVNDFQKGDIAEGYSVSREKKESFPLTVTSAQKNPTAFYLCASIRTSGSSYNEQFFGPGTRLTVL.

The V and J genes are TRBV6-6 and TRBJ2-7; 9 bases fit TRBD2. The CDR3 runs to 14 residues. Germline CDR1 reads MNHNY; CDR2 reads SVGAGI (reference sequence). The V gene end was trimmed by 5 bases and the J gene end by 2 bases; junction bases not matched to a gene: 4. The CDR3, as DNA: TGTGCCAGCAGTAGCTTAGCGGGGGCCTACGAGCAGTACTTC. This translates into CASSSLAGAYEQYF.

The CDR3 DNA is TGTGCCAGCAGTTTACAGGCAGGATTACAGACCCAGTACTTC. This codes for CASSLQAGLQTQYF. This chain uses TRBV28 with TRBJ2-5; D unclear. Germline V gives CDR1 MDHEN, CDR2 SYDVKM. V lost 2 bases and J 6 bases, leaving 13 bases between the germline ends. The CDR3 has 14 amino acids. The full variable domain, rest sourced from reference TRBV28 and TRBJ2-5, is DVKVTQSSRYLVKRTGEKVFLECVQDMDHENMFWYRQDPGLGLRLIYFSYDVKMKEKGDIPEGYSVSREKKERFSLILESASTNQTSMYLCASSLQAGLQTQYFGPGTRLLVL.

The V and J genes are TRBV28 and TRBJ1-2, with D perhaps TRBD1 (5 bases). Germline V gives CDR1 MDHEN, CDR2 SYDVKM. There are 14 residues in the CDR3. Trimming stripped 1 base from V and 6 bases from J, with 12 bases between. The CDR3 DNA sequence: TGTGCCAGCAGTTTATCCGGGGGACGTGATGGCTACACCTTC. It codes for CASSLSGGRDGYTF.

J is TRBJ2-1 and V is TRBV19, with D possibly being TRBD1 (6 bases). Germline values: CDR1 LNHDA, CDR2 SQIVND (reference sequence). CDR3 length: 15 amino acids. With 5 bases removed from V and 3 bases from J, the gap between germline ends came to 14 bases. This CDR3 is CASSSYRASYNEQFF. DNA of the CDR3: TGTGCCAGTAGTTCGTACAGGGCTAGCTACAATGAGCAGTTCTTC.

This chain joins TRBV10-3 and TRBJ1-4; D call uncertain. The CDR3 contains 14 residues. Germline CDR1 reads ENHRY; CDR2 reads SYGVKD. Deletions cut 5 bases from V and 2 bases from J, with 9 bases between. CDR3 region: CAISPGGTNEKLFF. The CDR3 DNA is TGTGCCATCAGTCCCGGAGGGACTAATGAAAAACTGTTTTTT.

V and J are TRBV5-1 and TRBJ2-7; 12 positions agree with TRBD2. Germline CDR1 and CDR2: SGHRS and YFSETQ. The junction had 0 bases not matched to a gene; V was cut back by 0 bases and J by 5 bases. The CDR3 is 14 residues long. CDR3 nucleotides: TGCGCCAGCAGCTTGGGACTAGCGGGAGACGAGCAGTACTTC. It is translated as CASSLGLAGDEQYF.

The genes are TRBV4-1 and TRBJ2-5, with D unresolved. Germline lookup yields CDR1 MGHRA and CDR2 YSYEKL. Trimming took off 5 bases at V and 0 bases at J, with 10 bases between the two ends. The CDR3 extends over 14 amino acids. CDR3 bases: TGCGCCAGCAGCAAAGCTACTAACCAAGAGACCCAGTACTTC. Its protein product is CASSKATNQETQYF.